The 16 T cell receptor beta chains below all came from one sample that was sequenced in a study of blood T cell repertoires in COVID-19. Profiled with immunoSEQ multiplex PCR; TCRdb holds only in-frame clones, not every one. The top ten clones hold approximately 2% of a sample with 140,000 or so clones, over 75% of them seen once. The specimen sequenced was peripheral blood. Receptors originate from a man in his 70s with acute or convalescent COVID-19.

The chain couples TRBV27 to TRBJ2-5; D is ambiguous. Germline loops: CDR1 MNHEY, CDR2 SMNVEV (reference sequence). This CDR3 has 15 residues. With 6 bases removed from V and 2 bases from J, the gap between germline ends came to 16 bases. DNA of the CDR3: TGTGCCAGCAGCACCAGCTGGCAGGCACAAGAGACCCAGTACTTC. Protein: CASSTSWQAQETQYF.

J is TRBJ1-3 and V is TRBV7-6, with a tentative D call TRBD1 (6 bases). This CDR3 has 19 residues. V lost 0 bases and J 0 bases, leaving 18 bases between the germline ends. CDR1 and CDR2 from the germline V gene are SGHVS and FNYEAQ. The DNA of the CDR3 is TGTGCCAGCAGCTTAGCGACGGGACACGAGAGAGGCTCTGGAAACACCATATATTTT. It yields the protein CASSLATGHERGSGNTIYF. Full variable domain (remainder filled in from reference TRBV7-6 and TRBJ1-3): GAGVSQSPRYKVTKRGQDVALRCDPISGHVSLYWYRQALGQGPEFLTYFNYEAQQDKSGLPNDRFSAERPEGSISTLTIQRTEQRDSAMYRCASSLATGHERGSGNTIYFGEGSWLTVV.

CDR3 protein: CASSALKSTSVNEQYF. The CDR3 coding sequence is TGTGCCAGCAGTGCCCTTAAGTCGACTAGCGTCAACGAGCAGTACTTC. V and J are TRBV6-1 and TRBJ2-7; the match to TRBD2 covers 8 bases. Germline V gives CDR1 MNHNS, CDR2 SASEGT. The CDR3 has 16 residues. V lost 4 bases, J lost 5 bases, and 13 bases stayed unmatched.

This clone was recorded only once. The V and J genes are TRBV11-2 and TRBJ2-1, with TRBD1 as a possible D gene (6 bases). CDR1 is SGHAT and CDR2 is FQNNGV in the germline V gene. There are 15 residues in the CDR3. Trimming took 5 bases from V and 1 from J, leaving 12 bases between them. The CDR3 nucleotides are TGTGCCAGCAGCCCACAGGGCCTTTCCTACAATGAGCAGTTCTTC. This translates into CASSPQGLSYNEQFF.

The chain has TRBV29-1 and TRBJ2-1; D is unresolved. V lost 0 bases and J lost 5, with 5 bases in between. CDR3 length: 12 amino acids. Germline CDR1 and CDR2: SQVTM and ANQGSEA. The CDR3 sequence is CSVEDEDNEQFF. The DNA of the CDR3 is TGCAGCGTTGAAGATGAGGACAATGAGCAGTTCTTC.

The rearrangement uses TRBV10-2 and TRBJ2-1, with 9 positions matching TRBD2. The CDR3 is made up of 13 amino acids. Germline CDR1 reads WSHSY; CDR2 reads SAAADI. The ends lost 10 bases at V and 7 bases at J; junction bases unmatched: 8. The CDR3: CATSRSGSNEQFF. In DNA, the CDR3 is TGCGCCACCTCCCGTAGCGGGAGTAATGAGCAGTTCTTC.

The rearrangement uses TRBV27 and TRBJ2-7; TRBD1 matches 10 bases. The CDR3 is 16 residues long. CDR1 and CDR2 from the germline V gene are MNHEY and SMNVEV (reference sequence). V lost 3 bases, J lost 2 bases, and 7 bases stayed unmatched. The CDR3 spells CASSLQAGTGAYEQYF. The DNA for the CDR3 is TGTGCCAGCAGTTTGCAGGCCGGGACAGGGGCCTACGAGCAGTACTTC.

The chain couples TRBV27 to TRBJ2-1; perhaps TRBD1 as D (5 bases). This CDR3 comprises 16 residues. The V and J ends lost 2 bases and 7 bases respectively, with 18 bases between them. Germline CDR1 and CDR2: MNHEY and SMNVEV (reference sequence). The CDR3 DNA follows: TGTGCCAGCAGTTTACCCCAATTCGGCAGGGAAAATGAGCAGTTCTTC. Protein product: CASSLPQFGRENEQFF.

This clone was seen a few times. CDR3 sequence (DNA): TGTGCCAGTAGACCGACCGGGATGAACACTGAAGCTTTCTTT. Amino acids: CASRPTGMNTEAFF. V gene TRBV19 combines with J gene TRBJ1-1; D is unclear. The CDR3 is made up of 14 amino acids. The germline V and J ends were trimmed by 6 bases and 0 bases, with 11 bases remaining between them. Looked up from germline, CDR1 is LNHDA and CDR2 is SQIVND (reference sequence).

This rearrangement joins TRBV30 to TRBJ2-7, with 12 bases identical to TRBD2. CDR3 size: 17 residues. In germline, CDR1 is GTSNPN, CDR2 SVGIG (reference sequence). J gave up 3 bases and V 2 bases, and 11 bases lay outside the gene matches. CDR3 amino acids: CAWSRPSGRGGIYEQYF. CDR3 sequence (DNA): TGTGCCTGGAGTAGGCCTAGCGGGAGGGGGGGTATCTACGAGCAGTACTTC.

The CDR3 protein is CASRTGLAGTYEQYF. CDR3 coding DNA: TGTGCCAGCAGAACCGGACTAGCGGGGACCTACGAGCAGTACTTC. The gene calls are TRBV7-8 and TRBJ2-7; 12 nucleotides align to TRBD2. The ends lost 6 bases at V and 2 bases at J; junction bases unmatched: 5. Germline loops: CDR1 SGHVS, CDR2 FQNEAQ. The CDR3 consists of 15 residues. Using reference TRBV7-8 and TRBJ2-7 for the parts outside the CDR3, the full variable domain is GAGVSQSPRYKVAKRGQDVALRCDPISGHVSLFWYQQALGQGPEFLTYFQNEAQLDKSGLPSDRFFAERPEGSVSTLKIQRTQQEDSAVYLCASRTGLAGTYEQYFGPGTRLTVT.

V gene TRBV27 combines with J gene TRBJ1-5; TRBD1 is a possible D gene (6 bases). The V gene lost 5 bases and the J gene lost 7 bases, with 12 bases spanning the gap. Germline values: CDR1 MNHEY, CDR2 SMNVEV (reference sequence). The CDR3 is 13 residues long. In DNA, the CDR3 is TGTGCCAGCAGTCCCCTCAGGGGCCAGCCCCAGCATTTT. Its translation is CASSPLRGQPQHF.

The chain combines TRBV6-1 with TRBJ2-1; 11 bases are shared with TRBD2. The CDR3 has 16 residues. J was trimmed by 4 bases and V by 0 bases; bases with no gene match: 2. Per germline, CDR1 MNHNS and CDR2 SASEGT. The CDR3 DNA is TGTGCCAGCAGTGAAGCGCTAGCGGGGGGATACAATGAGCAGTTCTTC. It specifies CASSEALAGGYNEQFF.

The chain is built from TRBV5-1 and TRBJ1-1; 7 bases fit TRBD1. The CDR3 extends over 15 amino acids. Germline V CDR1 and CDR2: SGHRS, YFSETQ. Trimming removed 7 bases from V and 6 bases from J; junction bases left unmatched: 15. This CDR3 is CASAPGTALGAEAFF. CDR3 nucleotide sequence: TGCGCCAGCGCCCCCGGGACAGCCCTTGGGGCTGAAGCTTTCTTT.

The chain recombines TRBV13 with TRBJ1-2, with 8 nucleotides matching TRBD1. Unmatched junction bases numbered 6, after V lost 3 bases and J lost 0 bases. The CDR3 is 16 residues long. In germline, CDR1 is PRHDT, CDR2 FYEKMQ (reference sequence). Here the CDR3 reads CASSFGTGSSNYGYTF. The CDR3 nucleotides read TGTGCCAGCAGCTTCGGGACAGGCTCCTCTAACTATGGCTACACCTTC. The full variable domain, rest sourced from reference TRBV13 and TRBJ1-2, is AAGVIQSPRHLIKEKRETATLKCYPIPRHDTVYWYQQGPGQDPQFLISFYEKMQSDKGSIPDRFSAQQFSDYHSELNMSSLELGDSALYFCASSFGTGSSNYGYTFGSGTRLTVV.

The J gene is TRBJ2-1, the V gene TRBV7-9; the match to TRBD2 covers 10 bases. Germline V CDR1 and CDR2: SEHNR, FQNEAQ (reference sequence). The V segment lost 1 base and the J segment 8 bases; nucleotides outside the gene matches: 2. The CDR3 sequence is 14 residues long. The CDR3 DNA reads TGTGCCAGCAGCTTAGTGAGCGGGGGGGATGAGCAGTTCTTC. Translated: CASSLVSGGDEQFF.